This T cell receptor (beta chain) was identified during a study of neoadjuvant anti-PD-1 for oral cavity cancer (dated by TCRdb to the early 2020s). Background for the entire study: Patients mostly received three to four biweekly doses of nivolumab at 3 mg/kg before curative-intent surgical resection. For patients who did not progress, a fourth nivolumab dose was given around day 43, followed by definitive surgical resection on days 50-56. Patients with complete response, partial response or stable disease by RECIST 1.1 were defined as responders, whereas patients with progression were defined as non-responders. An approximately 34% response rate was observed in the parent correlative cohort, in which approximately 11 patients were included. What the research found in general, with its limitations: Within PBMCs, T cell clonality (Gini index) was significantly higher in non-responders than responders after neoadjuvant nivolumab. Higher pretreatment blood TCRbeta clonality and lower post-treatment tumor TCRbeta clonality were correlated with higher pretreatment blood Treg/Th17 ratios. The TCR analyses had only three patients in each response group, and the authors called for validation in larger cohorts.

This clone has more than one count but fewer than ten. Its recognized antigen is unknown. No qualities accompany the bases; no much larger clone lies one base away. The sample's time point label, decoded: after neoadjuvant nivolumab, at surgical resection. Patients were newly diagnosed with stage II-IVA oral cavity squamous cell carcinoma and had received no prior systemic or radiation treatment. The cohort consisted of patients with HPV-negative, locally advanced oral cavity squamous cell carcinoma. No culture maintenance or expansion was done, as the peripheral blood mononuclear cells went straight to analysis. Samples came from a longitudinal correlative study of a single-arm phase II trial of neoadjuvant nivolumab in oral cavity squamous cell carcinoma. Subject-matched pre- and post-treatment PBMCs and tumors from three responders and three non-responders were subjected to genomic DNA-based TCRbeta sequencing. Peripheral blood mononuclear cells were collected once before nivolumab treatment and again after treatment, at the time of surgery. The Maxwell RSC DNA from Cells kit was used to isolate genomic DNA from PBMCs.

According to the germline V gene, CDR1 reads MNHEY and CDR2 reads SVGAGI. Inclusive of the bounding cysteine and phenylalanine, the CDR3 is 15 residues long. Only CDR3 DNA remains: 45 bases, in frame from the first base. V lost 6 bases and J lost 3 bases; the stretch between them is 17 bases long. For deep sequencing, PBMC libraries mostly used around 470 ng of input genomic DNA, with six replicates for each sample. The immunoSEQ hsTCRbeta kit was used to prepare TCRbeta libraries according to the manufacturer's instructions. An Illumina NovaSeq 6000 S4 flow cell was used to sequence the final libraries, which had first been combined to 3 nM. Under the source paper's analysis protocol: Raw data preprocessing and quality control were performed with the immunoSEQ Analyzer. The analysis was restricted to productive rearrangements, with each unique CDR3 amino acid sequence defining a clonotype. Repertoire clonality was estimated as the Gini-Simpson index, computed with the R package tcR. Student's t test was used to compare Gini indices, while Pearson correlation assessed associations with tumor size change. Here the immuneACCESS table is served through TCRdb, limited to in-frame sequences with V and J called. Missing clones are a known gap in these copies; in checked studies unresolved V genes cover under half, and the rest lacks a known reason. That table is the source of V, J and clone size, and D and trimming were worked out from the DNA. The sample yields more than 10,000 clones; 65% to 75% were counted once. The ten biggest clones cover 2% to 3% of the sample.

The TCR comes from a person between 40 and 85 years old with oral cavity squamous cell carcinoma. Here the sequenced sample was PBMCs, taken after nivolumab (anti-PD-1) treatment. The chain employs TRBV6-5 and TRBJ1-2; 5 matching bases give a weak D call of TRBD1. CDR3 protein: CASRGWGILDYGYTF. DNA sequence: TGTGCCAGCAGGGGGTGGGGGATCTTGGACTATGGCTACACCTTC.